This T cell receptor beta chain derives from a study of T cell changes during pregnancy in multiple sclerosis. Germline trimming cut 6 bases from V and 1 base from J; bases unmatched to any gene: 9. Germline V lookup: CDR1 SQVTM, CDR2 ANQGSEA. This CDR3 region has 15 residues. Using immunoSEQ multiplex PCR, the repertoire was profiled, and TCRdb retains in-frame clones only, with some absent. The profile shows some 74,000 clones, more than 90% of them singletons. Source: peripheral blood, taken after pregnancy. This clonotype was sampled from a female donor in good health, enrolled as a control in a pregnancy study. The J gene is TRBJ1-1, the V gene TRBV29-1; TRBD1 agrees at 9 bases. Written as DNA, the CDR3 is TGCAGCGTGGCCTACAGGGGGCGGGCGAACACTGAAGCTTTCTTT. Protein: CSVAYRGRANTEAFF.